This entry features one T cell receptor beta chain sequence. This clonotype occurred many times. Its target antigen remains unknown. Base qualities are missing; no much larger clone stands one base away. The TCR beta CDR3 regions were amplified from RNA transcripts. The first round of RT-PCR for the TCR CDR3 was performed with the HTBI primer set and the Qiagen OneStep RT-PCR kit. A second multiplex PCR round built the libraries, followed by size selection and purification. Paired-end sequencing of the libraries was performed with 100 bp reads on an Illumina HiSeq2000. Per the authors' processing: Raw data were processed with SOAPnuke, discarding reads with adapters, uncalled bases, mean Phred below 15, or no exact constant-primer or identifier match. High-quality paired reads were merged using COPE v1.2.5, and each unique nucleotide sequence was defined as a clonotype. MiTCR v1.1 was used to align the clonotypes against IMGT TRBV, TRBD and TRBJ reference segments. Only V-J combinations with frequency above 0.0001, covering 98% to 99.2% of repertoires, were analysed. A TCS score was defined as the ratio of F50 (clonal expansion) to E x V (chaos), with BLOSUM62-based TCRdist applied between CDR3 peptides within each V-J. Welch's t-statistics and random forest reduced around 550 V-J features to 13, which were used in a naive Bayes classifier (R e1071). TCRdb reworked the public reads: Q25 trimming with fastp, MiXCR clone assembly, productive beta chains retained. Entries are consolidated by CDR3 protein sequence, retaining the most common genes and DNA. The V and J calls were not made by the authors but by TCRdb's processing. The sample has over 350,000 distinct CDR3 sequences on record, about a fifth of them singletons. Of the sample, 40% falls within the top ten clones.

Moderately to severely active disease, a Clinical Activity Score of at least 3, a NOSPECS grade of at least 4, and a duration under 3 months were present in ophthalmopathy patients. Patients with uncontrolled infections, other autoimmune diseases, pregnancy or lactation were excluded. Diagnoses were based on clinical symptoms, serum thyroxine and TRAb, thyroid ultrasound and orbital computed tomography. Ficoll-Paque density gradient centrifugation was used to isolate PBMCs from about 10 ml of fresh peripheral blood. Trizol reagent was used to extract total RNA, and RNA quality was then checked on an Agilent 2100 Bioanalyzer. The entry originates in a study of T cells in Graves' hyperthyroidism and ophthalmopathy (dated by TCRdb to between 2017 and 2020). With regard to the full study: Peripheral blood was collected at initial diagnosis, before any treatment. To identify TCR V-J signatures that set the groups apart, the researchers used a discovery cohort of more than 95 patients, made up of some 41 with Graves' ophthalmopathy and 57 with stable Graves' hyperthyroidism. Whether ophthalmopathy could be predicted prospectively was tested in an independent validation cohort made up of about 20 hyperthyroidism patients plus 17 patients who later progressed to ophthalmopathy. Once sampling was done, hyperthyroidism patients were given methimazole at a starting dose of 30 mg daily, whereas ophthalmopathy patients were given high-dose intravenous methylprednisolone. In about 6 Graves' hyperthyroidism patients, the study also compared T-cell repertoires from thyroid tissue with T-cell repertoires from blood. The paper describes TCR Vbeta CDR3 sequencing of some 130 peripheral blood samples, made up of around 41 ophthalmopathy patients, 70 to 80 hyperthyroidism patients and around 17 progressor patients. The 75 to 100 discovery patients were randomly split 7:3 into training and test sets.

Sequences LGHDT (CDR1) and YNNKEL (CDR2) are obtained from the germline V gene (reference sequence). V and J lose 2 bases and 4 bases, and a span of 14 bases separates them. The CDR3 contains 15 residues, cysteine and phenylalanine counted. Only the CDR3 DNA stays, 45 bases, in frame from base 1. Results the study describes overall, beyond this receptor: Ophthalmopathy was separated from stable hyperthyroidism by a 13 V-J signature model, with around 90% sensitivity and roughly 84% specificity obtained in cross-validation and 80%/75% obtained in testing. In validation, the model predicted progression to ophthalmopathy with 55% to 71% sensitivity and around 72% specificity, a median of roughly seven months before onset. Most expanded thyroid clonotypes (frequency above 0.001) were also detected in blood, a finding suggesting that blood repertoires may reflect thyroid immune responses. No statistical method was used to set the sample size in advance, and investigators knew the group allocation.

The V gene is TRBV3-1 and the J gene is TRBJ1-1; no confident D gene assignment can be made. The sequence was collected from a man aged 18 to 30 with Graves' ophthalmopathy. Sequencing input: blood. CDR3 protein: CASSQSAGWSTEAFF. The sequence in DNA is TGTGCCAGCAGCCAAAGTGCGGGGTGGAGCACTGAAGCTTTCTTT.